The following is a TCR beta chain sequence with its context. Naive CD8 cells lacked CD45RO, underwent positive selection for CCR7 and left out terminally differentiated effector memory CD45RA+ cells. Trimming shortened V by 4 bases and J by 0 bases, and 5 bases separated the two germline ends. CDR1 is MGHDK and CDR2 is SYGVNS in the germline V gene. The CDR3 contains 13 residues. The input for sorted-subset replicate PCRs was about 0.2 ug DNA, around 30,000 T cell genomes. TCRdb's table, derived via immunoSEQ multiplex PCR, lists solely in-frame clones and lacks some. Found here are 760,000 or so clones, just over 95% of them singletons; the top ten hold around 0.25%. The entry originates in a study of shared clonotypes between healthy human individuals. Study context: Plates per donor: three CD4 naive, three CD4 memory, two CD8 naive, one CD8 memory.

This chain uses TRBV25-1 with TRBJ2-3; D uncertain. Sequenced material: naive CD8+ T cells sorted from blood. The source is a man in his thirties or forties in good health. DNA of the CDR3: TGTGCCAGCAGTGTCAGGAGCACAGATACGCAGTATTTT. Translating gives CASSVRSTDTQYF.